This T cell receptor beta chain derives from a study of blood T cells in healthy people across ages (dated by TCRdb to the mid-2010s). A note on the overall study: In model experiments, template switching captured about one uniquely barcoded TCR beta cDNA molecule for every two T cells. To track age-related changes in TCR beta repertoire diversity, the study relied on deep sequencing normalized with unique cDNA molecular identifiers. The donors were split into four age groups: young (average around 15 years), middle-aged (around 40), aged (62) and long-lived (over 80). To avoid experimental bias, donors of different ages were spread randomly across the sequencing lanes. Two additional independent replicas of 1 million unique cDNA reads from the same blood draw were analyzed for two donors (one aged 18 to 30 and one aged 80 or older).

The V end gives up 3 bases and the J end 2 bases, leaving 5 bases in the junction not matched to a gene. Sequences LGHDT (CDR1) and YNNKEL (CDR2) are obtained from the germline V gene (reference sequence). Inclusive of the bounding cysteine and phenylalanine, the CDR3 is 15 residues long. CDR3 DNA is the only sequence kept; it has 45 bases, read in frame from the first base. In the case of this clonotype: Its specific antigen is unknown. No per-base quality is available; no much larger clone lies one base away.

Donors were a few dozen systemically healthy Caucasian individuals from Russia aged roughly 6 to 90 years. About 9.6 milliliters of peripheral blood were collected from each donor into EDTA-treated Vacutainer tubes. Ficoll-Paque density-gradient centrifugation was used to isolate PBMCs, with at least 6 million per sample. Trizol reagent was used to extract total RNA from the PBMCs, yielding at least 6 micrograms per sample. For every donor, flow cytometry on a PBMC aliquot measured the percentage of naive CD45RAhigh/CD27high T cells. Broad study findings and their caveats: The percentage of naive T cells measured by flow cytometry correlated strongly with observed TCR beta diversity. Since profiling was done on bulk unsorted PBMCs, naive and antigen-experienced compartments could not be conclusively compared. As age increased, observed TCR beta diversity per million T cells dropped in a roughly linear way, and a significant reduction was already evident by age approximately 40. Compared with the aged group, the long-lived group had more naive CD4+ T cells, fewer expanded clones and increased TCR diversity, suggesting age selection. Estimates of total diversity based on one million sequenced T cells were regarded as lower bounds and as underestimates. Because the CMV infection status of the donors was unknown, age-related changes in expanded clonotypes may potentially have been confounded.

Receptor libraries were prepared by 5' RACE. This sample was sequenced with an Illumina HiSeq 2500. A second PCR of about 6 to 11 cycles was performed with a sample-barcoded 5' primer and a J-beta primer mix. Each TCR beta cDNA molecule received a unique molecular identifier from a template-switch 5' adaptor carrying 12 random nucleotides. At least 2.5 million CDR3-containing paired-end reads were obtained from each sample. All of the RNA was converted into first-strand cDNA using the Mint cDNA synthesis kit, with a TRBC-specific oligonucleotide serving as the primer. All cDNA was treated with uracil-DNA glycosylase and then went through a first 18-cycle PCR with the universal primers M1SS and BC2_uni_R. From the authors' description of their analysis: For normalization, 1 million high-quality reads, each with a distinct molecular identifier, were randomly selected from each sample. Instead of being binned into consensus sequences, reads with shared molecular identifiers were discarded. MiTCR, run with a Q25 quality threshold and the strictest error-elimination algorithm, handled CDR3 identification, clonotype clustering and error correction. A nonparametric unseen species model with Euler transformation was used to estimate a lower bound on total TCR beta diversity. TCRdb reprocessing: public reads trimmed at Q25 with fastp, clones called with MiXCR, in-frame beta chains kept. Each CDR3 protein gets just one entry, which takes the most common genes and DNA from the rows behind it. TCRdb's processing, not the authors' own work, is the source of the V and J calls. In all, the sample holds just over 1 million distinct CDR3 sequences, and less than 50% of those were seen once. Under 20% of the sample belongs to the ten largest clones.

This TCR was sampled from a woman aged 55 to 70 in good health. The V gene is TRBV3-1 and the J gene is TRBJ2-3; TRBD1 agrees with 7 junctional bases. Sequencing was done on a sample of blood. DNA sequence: TGTGCCAGCAGCCATAGGGGGCGAAACACAGATACGCAGTATTTT. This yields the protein CASSHRGRNTDTQYF.